This record covers a single TCR beta chain. As yet, its antigen is unknown. As every portion of the isolated RNA was reverse transcribed, the sequencing read expressed TCRB transcripts. Clones were sequenced by immunoSEQ multiplex PCR, and TCRdb holds only the in-frame ones, with some missing. Of approximately 330,000 clones in the sample, 11% were seen once. The sample belongs to a study of beta chain features in type 1 diabetes. Whole-study results and caveats: An over-representation of cells with high TCR expression could result from cDNA sequencing. The study found that naive, central memory and Treg TCRB repertoires appeared more similar in patients than in healthy donors. There was no resolution here of whether HLA type influences TCRB rearrangement. For type 1 diabetes patients, VDJ junctions showed fewer insertions and more deletions.

The CDR3 extends over 16 amino acids. Trimming left V 6 bases short and J 8 bases short, with 25 bases between. Germline lookup yields CDR1 MDHEN and CDR2 SYDVKM. The sample was naive CD4+ T cells from blood. The source of this sequence is a woman between 25 and 40 years old in good health. The gene calls are TRBV28 and TRBJ2-5; D not resolved. CDR3 protein: CASSAPGRGTRLTQYF. The CDR3 bases are TGTGCCAGCAGCGCACCCGGTCGCGGCACCCGGTTAACCCAGTACTTC.